Shown below are 9 T cell receptor beta chains from a single sample sequenced in a study of blood T cell repertoires in COVID-19. Generated by immunoSEQ multiplex PCR, the TCRdb table keeps only in-frame clones and is missing some. This table holds tens of thousands of clones, over 80% found once. Sequencing was performed on peripheral blood. The receptors originated from a man in his fifties or sixties with acute or convalescent COVID-19.

The chain carries TRBV30 and TRBJ1-2; 7 bases align to TRBD1. This CDR3 is built from 11 residues. CDR1 GTSNPN and CDR2 SVGIG come from the germline V gene (reference sequence). V lost 8 bases to trimming and J lost 3 bases; unmatched junction nucleotides: 3. This CDR3 is CADGTDYGYTF. DNA of the CDR3: TGTGCCGACGGGACAGACTATGGCTACACCTTC.

The J gene is TRBJ2-2, the V gene TRBV5-1; D not certain. The V gene lost 0 bases and the J gene lost 7 bases, with 16 bases spanning the gap. In germline, CDR1 is SGHRS, CDR2 YFSETQ. This CDR3 comprises 16 residues. The CDR3 loop reads CASSLGPKPRVGELFF. CDR3 coding DNA: TGCGCCAGCAGCTTGGGCCCAAAACCTCGGGTCGGGGAGCTGTTTTTT.

V usage is TRBV30 and J usage is TRBJ1-5, with 9 bases matching TRBD1. This CDR3 spans 15 amino acids. V lost 1 base and J lost 1; bases outside the gene matches: 2. Germline CDR1 and CDR2: GTSNPN and SVGIG (reference sequence). CDR3 coding DNA: TGTGCCTGGAGTGACGGGACAGGGAGCAATCAGCCCCAGCATTTT. It encodes CAWSDGTGSNQPQHF.

The rearrangement joins TRBV3-1 (or the pseudogene TRBV3-2) to TRBJ2-3; 7 bases agree with TRBD2. The CDR3 consists of 16 residues. In germline, CDR1 is LGHDT, CDR2 YNNKEL (reference sequence). V lost 4 bases, J lost 4 bases, and 11 bases stayed unmatched. The CDR3 sequence: CASSPHGGVKADTQYF. The CDR3 bases are TGTGCCAGCAGCCCCCATGGGGGGGTGAAGGCAGATACGCAGTATTTT.

The chain employs TRBV28 and TRBJ1-2, with D possibly being TRBD1 (5 bases). Germline assignment: CDR1 MDHEN and CDR2 SYDVKM. V lost 5 bases to trimming and J lost 2 bases, with 15 bases between them. The CDR3 loop spans 15 amino acids. Here the CDR3 reads CASSLPRAANYGYTF. DNA of the CDR3: TGTGCCAGCAGTCTACCCAGGGCGGCGAACTATGGCTACACCTTC.

The CDR3 DNA sequence: TGCGCCAGCAGCCCGACTCCTTCCTACGAGCAGTACTTC. The encoded protein is CASSPTPSYEQYF. The J gene is TRBJ2-7, the V gene TRBV5-1; D call uncertain. CDR1 is SGHRS and CDR2 is YFSETQ in the germline V gene. V lost 4 bases and J lost 1, with 9 bases in between. This CDR3 region has 13 residues.

The chain combines TRBV15 with TRBJ2-2; the match to TRBD2 covers 8 bases. The CDR3 extends over 14 amino acids. Germline lookup yields CDR1 LNHNV and CDR2 YYDKDF (reference sequence). Trimming at V came to 3 bases and at J to 4 bases, leaving 1 base not matched to a gene. CDR3 protein: CATSRGTSTGELFF. The CDR3 coding sequence is TGTGCCACCAGCAGGGGGACTAGCACCGGGGAGCTGTTTTTT.

This clone appeared a few times. The rearrangement links TRBV5-6 to TRBJ1-2; D not resolved. V gave up 4 bases and J gave up 7 bases, with 23 bases separating them. This CDR3 contains 16 residues. CDR1 and CDR2 (germline): SGHDT, YYEEEE. CDR3 region: CASSVGKGDGRGGYTF. The CDR3 DNA follows: TGTGCCAGCAGCGTTGGTAAGGGTGACGGCCGGGGTGGCTACACCTTC.

V usage is TRBV7-9 and J usage is TRBJ2-7, with TRBD1 matching 10 bases. Trimming at V came to 5 bases and at J to 7 bases, leaving 14 bases not matched to a gene. CDR3 length equals 16 residues. Germline CDR1 SEHNR, CDR2 FQNEAQ (reference sequence). CDR3 DNA: TGTGCCAGCAGCCACTGGGGGACAGGGGTCCCGATGGAGCAGTACTTC. Translating it yields CASSHWGTGVPMEQYF.